This T cell receptor (beta chain) was identified during a study of blood T cell repertoires in COVID-19. About the study: Sites in the United States, Italy and Spain provided acute and convalescent COVID-19 samples.

Notes on this clone: One end of the junction fails to match germline, which may point to a read error.

Authors' methods: Amplification from reference gene primers served as the basis for estimated nucleated cell counts. Only in-frame clones appear in the TCRdb table, and some are missing; sequencing was by immunoSEQ multiplex PCR. V and J calls plus clone size are reproduced from that table; the DNA served to infer D and trimming. The sample includes approximately 92,000 clones, about 81% of them seen just once. This CDR3 has 11 residues. Per germline, CDR1 SGHNT and CDR2 YENEEA. This TCR was sampled from a man aged 55-75 years with acute or convalescent COVID-19. The sample consisted of peripheral blood. The rearrangement joins TRBV11-3 to TRBJ2-5; D ambiguous. The CDR3 loop is CASSLGGPQYF. The CDR3 DNA sequence: TGTGCCAGCAGCTTAGGTGGCCCCCAATACTTC.